The rows below give T cell receptor beta chains drawn from one sample of a study of T cell clusters in autoimmune cytopenias. TCRdb re-called the multiplex PCR reads and gives one entry per CDR3 protein, without DNA. This sample lists 9,500 to 12,000 distinct CDR3 sequences; its ten largest clones have around a third. These records were also assigned to another study, of T cell repertoires in aging, cancer and after chemotherapy.

The sample was peripheral blood. The receptor source for this set is a human donor in good health. CDR3s include the opening cysteine and the closing phenylalanine or tryptophan. Part of the rows lack a size; the others show once, few, many or a class for expanded clones.

-,14,TRBJ1-2,TRBV29-1,CSVEVGDRPYGYTF
-,15,TRBJ1-6,TRBV19,CASSPGSYDNSPLHF
-,14,TRBJ2-5,TRBV13,CASSGRGTGETQYF
-,15,TRBJ2-3,TRBV15,CATSGRQGVTDTQYF
-,14,TRBJ2-3,TRBV6-4,CASSSVGWTDTQYF
medium-sized,14,TRBJ2-2,TRBV30,CACQLAGDAGELFF
-,15,TRBJ2-3,TRBV6-1,CASSERDRLTDTQYF
-,17,TRBJ2-3,TRBV6-1,CASSERGWGQAADTQYF
-,14,TRBJ2-5,TRBV5-1,CASSPGGVQETQYF
medium-sized,19,TRBJ2-5,TRBV29-1,CSVVKGLAGGFRRGETQYF
-,15,TRBJ2-7,TRBV5-4,CASSLNGQASYEQYF
-,15,TRBJ1-1,TRBV19,CASSIGMGLGTEAFF
-,13,TRBJ1-4,TRBV5-4,CASSLKGNEKLFF
-,13,TRBJ1-4,TRBV6-5,CASRLGRGEKLFF
-,13,TRBJ1-2,TRBV6-5,CATSLVDNYGYTF
-,14,TRBJ2-7,TRBV7-2,CASSFGTANYEQYF
-,15,TRBJ2-5,TRBV19,CASSKASGEQETQYF
-,11,TRBJ2-5,TRBV18,CASSPKETQYF
-,15,TRBJ1-3,TRBV19,CASSMSQHPKDTIYF
-,13,TRBJ2-3,TRBV18,CASSPSITDTQYF
-,15,TRBJ2-2,TRBV5-4,CASSLQGGAAGELFF
-,15,TRBJ1-2,TRBV30,CAWSHRASTNYGYTF
-,14,TRBJ2-1,TRBV12-3/TRBV12-4,CASSRRTSGNEQFF
-,15,TRBJ2-3,TRBV18,CASSPPGLNTDTQYF
medium-sized,13,TRBJ2-1,TRBV29-1,CSVEEGYHNEQFF
-,13,TRBJ1-6,TRBV6-6,CASSSGLNSPLHF
-,13,TRBJ1-1,TRBV7-9,CASRGGRNTEAFF
-,18,TRBJ2-3,TRBV18,CASSPLGPRPNYADTQYF
-,14,TRBJ2-1,TRBV12-3/TRBV12-4,CASSFASGRAGQFF
-,15,TRBJ2-7,TRBV6-9,CASMYDRPSSYEQYF
-,15,TRBJ1-6,TRBV6-2/TRBV6-3,CASSTQGARNSPLHF
-,14,TRBJ1-2,TRBV6-6,CASSETGLVDGYTF
-,13,TRBJ1-1,TRBV6-1,CASRGTPNTEAFF
-,16,TRBJ2-1,TRBV7-2,CASSLGLAVTYNEQFF
-,19,TRBJ1-4,TRBV27,CASSLEGLRGQTTNEKLFF
-,15,TRBJ2-1,TRBV6-1,CASSEGPGEGNEQFF
-,14,TRBJ1-1,TRBV6-1,CASRNLRDSTEAFF
-,13,TRBJ2-7,TRBV30,CAWSVRDTYEQYF
-,14,TRBJ2-7,TRBV27,CATRIGQGPSEQYF
-,14,TRBJ2-5,TRBV5-6,CASSNTGEGETQYF
medium-sized,13,TRBJ2-7,TRBV29-1,CSVGQPSSYEQYF
-,13,TRBJ2-7,TRBV7-9,CASSGTTTYEQYF
-,14,TRBJ2-1,TRBV18,CASSGQLTNNEQFF
-,14,TRBJ1-6,TRBV18,CASSLRQGDSPLHF
-,13,TRBJ2-5,TRBV5-4,CASRDNDQETQYF
-,13,TRBJ2-7,TRBV12-3/TRBV12-4,CASSPSWGYEQYF
-,14,TRBJ1-3,TRBV12-3/TRBV12-4,CASSSQAFGNTIYF
-,13,TRBJ2-1,TRBV5-6,CASTGGPNNEQFF
-,17,TRBJ2-1,TRBV5-5,CASSLFERGGSYNEQFF
medium-sized,15,TRBJ2-7,TRBV19,CASRTGDHPSYEQYF
-,16,TRBJ2-3,TRBV7-6,CASTLGAGQRTDTQYF
-,15,TRBJ1-2,TRBV18,CASSPSPDSTYGYTF
-,18,TRBJ2-3,TRBV24-1,CATSVTGEDLNSTDTQYF